This T cell receptor beta chain was obtained from a study of cytomegalovirus exposure and HLA in healthy donors. Germline values: CDR1 SGHVS, CDR2 FQNEAQ. The CDR3 runs to 14 residues. Trimming took off 7 bases at V and 5 bases at J, with 15 bases between the two ends. Vbeta (60) and Jbeta (13) primers were used in the PCR. Here immunoSEQ multiplex PCR was the method, and the copy in TCRdb shows in-frame clones only, minus some. The sample yields roughly 140,000 clones, approximately 80% seen once. This chain connects TRBV7-8 to TRBJ2-1, with D possibly being TRBD1 (5 bases). The receptor comes from a man between 40 and 49 years old in good health and CMV-seropositive. Sequencing was carried out using PBMCs. CDR3 sequence: CASKKSGRDNEQFF. CDR3 nucleotides: TGTGCCAGCAAAAAATCGGGCAGGGACAATGAGCAGTTCTTC.